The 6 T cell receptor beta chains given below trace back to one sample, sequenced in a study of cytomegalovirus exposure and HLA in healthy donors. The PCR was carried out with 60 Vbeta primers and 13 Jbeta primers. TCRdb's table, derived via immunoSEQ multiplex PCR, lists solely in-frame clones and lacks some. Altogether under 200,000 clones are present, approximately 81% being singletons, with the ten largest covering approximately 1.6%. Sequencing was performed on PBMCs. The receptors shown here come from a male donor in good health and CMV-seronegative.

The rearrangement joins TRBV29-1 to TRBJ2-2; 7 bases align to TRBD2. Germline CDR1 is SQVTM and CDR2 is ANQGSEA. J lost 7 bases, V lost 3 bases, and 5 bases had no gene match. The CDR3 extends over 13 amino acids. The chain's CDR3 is CSVDPQRGGELFF. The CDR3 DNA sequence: TGCAGCGTTGATCCCCAGCGGGGCGGGGAGCTGTTTTTT.

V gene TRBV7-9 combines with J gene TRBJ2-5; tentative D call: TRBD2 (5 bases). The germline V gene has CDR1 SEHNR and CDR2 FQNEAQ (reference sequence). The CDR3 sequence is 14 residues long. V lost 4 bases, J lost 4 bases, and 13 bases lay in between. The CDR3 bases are TGTGCCAGCAGCTCGGGATCCTCGGGAGAGACCCAGTACTTC. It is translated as CASSSGSSGETQYF.

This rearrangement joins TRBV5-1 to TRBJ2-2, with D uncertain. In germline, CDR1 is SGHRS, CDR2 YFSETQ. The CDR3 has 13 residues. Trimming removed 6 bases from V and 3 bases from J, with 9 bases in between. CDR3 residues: CASTLRDTGELFF. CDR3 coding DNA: TGCGCCAGCACCCTACGGGACACCGGGGAGCTGTTTTTT.

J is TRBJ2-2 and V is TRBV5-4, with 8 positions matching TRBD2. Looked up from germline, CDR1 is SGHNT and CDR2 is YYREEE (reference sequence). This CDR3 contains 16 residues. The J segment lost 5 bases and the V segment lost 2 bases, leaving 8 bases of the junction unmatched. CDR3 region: CASSLSRSGGTGELFF. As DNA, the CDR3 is TGTGCCAGCAGCTTAAGCCGGAGCGGGGGAACCGGGGAGCTGTTTTTT.

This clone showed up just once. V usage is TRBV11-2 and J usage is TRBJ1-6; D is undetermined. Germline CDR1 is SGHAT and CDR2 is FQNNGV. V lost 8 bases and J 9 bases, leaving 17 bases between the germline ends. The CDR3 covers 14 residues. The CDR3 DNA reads TGTGCCAGCGGGGATACCCCGGGAGGTTCACCCCTCCACTTT. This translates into CASGDTPGGSPLHF.

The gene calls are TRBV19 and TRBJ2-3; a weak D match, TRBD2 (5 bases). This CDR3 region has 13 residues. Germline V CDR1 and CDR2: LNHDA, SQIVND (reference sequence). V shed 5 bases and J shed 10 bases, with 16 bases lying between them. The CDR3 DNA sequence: TGTGCCAGTAGTGTTGGACTGGGTGGTGCGCAGTATTTT. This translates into CASSVGLGGAQYF.